The following is a T cell receptor (beta chain) sequence with its context. The antigen remains unidentified. The CDR3 extends over 15 amino acids. Germline V CDR1 and CDR2: SGHRS, YFSETQ. V dropped 7 bases and J dropped 3; count of bases not matched to a gene: 11. The data are from a study of blood T cells in healthy people across ages. Across the whole study: T cells yielded about one barcoded beta molecule per two cells through template switching.

It was with a sample-barcoded 5' primer and a J-beta primer mix that a second PCR of roughly 7 to 12 cycles was run. TCRdb passed the 5' RACE reads through MiXCR, listing each CDR3 protein once. Here the sample spans under 2 million distinct CDR3 sequences, about 35% being singletons. Broader study findings: Long-lived donors exceeded aged donors in naive CD4+ cells and diversity. Changes seen in expanded clonotypes were possibly confounded by donor CMV status left unknown.

The total RNA that was extracted per sample amounted to at least 5 micrograms. Input material: blood. The J gene is TRBJ2-3, the V gene TRBV5-1, with 7 nucleotides matching TRBD1. The clonotype originates from a woman aged 25 to 39 in good health. CDR3 in DNA: TGCGCCAGCTGCCGAGTGAGACAGGGAACAGATACGCAGTATTTT. Residues: CASCRVRQGTDTQYF.